The sequence of this TCR beta chain was determined in a study of cytomegalovirus exposure and HLA in healthy donors. Per the germline V gene, CDR1 is SQVTM and CDR2 is ANQGSEA. The CDR3 loop spans 14 amino acids. V shed 4 bases and J 4 bases; nucleotides not matched to a gene: 6. The PCR used 60 Vbeta and 13 Jbeta primers. Produced via immunoSEQ multiplex PCR; TCRdb's table is partial and in-frame only. Found here are about 170,000 clones, around 80% of them singletons; the top ten hold under 3%. The specimen was PBMCs. The chain employs TRBV29-1 and TRBJ2-1, with 8 bases identical to TRBD1. This clonotype originated in a woman in her fifties or sixties in good health and CMV-seronegative. This CDR3 is CSVGGRGHYNEQFF. CDR3 nucleotides: TGCAGCGTTGGGGGCAGGGGGCATTACAATGAGCAGTTCTTC.